This T cell receptor beta chain emerged from a study of T cell clones after liver transplantation. Using immunoSEQ multiplex PCR, the repertoire was profiled, and TCRdb retains in-frame clones only, with some absent. The sample shows about 120,000 clones, 90% of them seen only once. The trim removed 1 base at V and 13 bases at J, leaving 12 bases unmatched. The CDR3 is 16 residues long. The V gene's germline CDR1 is SGHVS and CDR2 FNYEAQ. The source material was CD4+ T cells from blood, sampled 12 months after liver transplant. The J gene is TRBJ2-1, the V gene TRBV7-6; 11 nucleotides line up with TRBD2. The receptor's source is a human patient who received a liver transplant. The graft donor may have contributed some T cells. The CDR3 protein is CASSLDSPTSGSRQFF. The CDR3 DNA reads TGTGCCAGCAGCTTAGATTCCCCTACTAGCGGGAGTCGCCAGTTCTTC.